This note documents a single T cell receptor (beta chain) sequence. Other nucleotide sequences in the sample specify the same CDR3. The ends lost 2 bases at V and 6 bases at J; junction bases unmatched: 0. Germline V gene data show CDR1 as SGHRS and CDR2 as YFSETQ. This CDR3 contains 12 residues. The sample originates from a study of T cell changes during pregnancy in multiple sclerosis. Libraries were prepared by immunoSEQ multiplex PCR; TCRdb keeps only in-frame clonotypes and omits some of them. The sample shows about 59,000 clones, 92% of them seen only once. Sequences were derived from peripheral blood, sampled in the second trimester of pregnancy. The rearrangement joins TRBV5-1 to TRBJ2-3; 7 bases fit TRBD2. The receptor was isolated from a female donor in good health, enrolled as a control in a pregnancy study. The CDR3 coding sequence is TGCGCCAGCAGCTTTAGCGGGGATACGCAGTATTTT. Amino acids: CASSFSGDTQYF.